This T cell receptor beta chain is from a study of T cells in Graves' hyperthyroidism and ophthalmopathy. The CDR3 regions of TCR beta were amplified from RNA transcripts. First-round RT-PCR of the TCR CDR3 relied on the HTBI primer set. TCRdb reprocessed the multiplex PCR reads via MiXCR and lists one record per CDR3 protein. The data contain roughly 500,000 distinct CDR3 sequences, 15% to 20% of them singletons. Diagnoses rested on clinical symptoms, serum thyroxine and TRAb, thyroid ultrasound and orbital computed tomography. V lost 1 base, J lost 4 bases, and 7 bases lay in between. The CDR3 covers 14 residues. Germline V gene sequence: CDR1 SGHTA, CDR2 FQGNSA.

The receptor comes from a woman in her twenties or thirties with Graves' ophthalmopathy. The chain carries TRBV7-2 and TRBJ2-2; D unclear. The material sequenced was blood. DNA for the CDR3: TGTGCCAGCAGCTTAGACGAAGCCACCGGGGAGCTGTTTTTT. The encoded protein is CASSLDEATGELFF.